The present TCR beta chain was sequenced within a study of blood T cell repertoires in COVID-19. For the study at large: The samples span acute and convalescent COVID-19 from the United States, Italy and Spain. PBMCs, B-cell-depleted T cells, or T cells provided the cDNA or gDNA that made up the material.

Generated by immunoSEQ multiplex PCR, the TCRdb table keeps only in-frame clones and is missing some. The repertoire holds 250,000 or so clones, with roughly 85% as singletons. This CDR3 is built from 17 residues. V was clipped by 5 bases and J by 3 bases, with 21 bases between them. Germline-derived CDR1 and CDR2 are SGHAT and FQNNGV. The receptor was derived from a man aged 30 to 45 who had recovered from COVID-19. The sample was PBMCs or T cells enriched from blood (not recorded which). This rearrangement joins TRBV11-2 to TRBJ2-3; weak D call: TRBD1 (5 bases). The CDR3 loop reads CASSTPSTASVTDTQYF. The CDR3 region has the DNA TGTGCCAGCAGCACCCCCTCGACAGCCTCTGTGACAGATACGCAGTATTTT.